The T cell receptor beta chain under discussion was sequenced for a study of T cells in Graves' hyperthyroidism and ophthalmopathy. What was amplified from RNA transcripts were TCR beta CDR3 regions. An initial round of RT-PCR targeting the TCR CDR3 relied on the HTBI primer set. From the multiplex PCR reads, TCRdb called clonotypes with MiXCR, one entry per CDR3 protein. The sample records around 570,000 distinct CDR3 sequences, 15% to 20% being singletons. This clonotype was seen a few times. V was clipped by 1 base and J by 6 bases, with 12 bases between them. The CDR3 consists of 14 residues. This receptor was identified in a man in his forties or fifties with Graves' ophthalmopathy. The chain carries TRBV12-3 or TRBV12-4 and TRBJ1-1; weak D call: TRBD1 (6 bases). The sequencing sample was made of blood. The CDR3 region is CASSLVGGFAEAFF. CDR3 in DNA: TGTGCCAGCAGTTTAGTGGGGGGCTTCGCTGAAGCTTTCTTT.